The rows below give T cell receptor beta chains drawn from one sample of a study of response to subunit inactivated influenza vaccine. TCRdb processed the RT-PCR reads anew with MiXCR; each CDR3 protein has one entry. The data hold about 500,000 distinct CDR3 sequences, with 16% observed a single time. This sample comprised CD4+ T cells sorted from PBMCs, obtained less than 30 months after vaccination. These receptors were collected from a man aged 45-69 years who received an inactivated influenza vaccine. The CDR3 runs from the conserved cysteine through the conserved F or W. D genes are given only for firm matches. Not all rows give a size; the values are once, few, many and, for expanded clones, a class.

TRBV20-1	TRBD2	TRBJ2-7	.	CSARSPGREGEQYF	TGCAGTGCTAGATCCCCAGGGAGGGAAGGCGAGCAGTACTTC
TRBV9	TRBD1	TRBJ2-2	few	CASSVVGQGATGELFF	TGTGCCAGCAGCGTAGTTGGACAGGGGGCGACCGGGGAGCTGTTTTTT
TRBV3-1	.	TRBJ2-1	few	CASSQGLSSYNEQFF	TGTGCCAGCAGCCAAGGACTGAGCTCCTACAATGAGCAGTTCTTC
TRBV20-1	TRBD1	TRBJ1-6	few	CSAGTGGYSPLHF	TGCAGTGCCGGGACAGGGGGCTATTCACCCCTCCACTTT
TRBV20-1	TRBD2	TRBJ2-1	.	CSAREPLGRGSNEQFF	TGCAGTGCTAGAGAGCCCTTGGGGAGGGGAAGCAATGAGCAGTTCTTC
TRBV28	.	TRBJ1-1	few	CASSFRTGAFF	TGTGCCAGCAGTTTCAGGACCGGGGCTTTCTTT
TRBV12-3/TRBV12-4	.	TRBJ1-4	.	CASSLIGGEKLFF	TGTGCCAGCAGTTTAATCGGGGGTGAAAAACTGTTTTTT
TRBV13	TRBD1	TRBJ2-1	.	CASRPQGARNNEQFF	TGTGCCAGCAGGCCCCAGGGGGCTCGTAACAATGAGCAGTTCTTC
TRBV6-5	.	TRBJ1-6	once	CASSYSMGPDYNSPLHF	TGTGCCAGCAGTTACTCGATGGGACCCGACTATAATTCACCCCTCCACTTT
TRBV29-1	.	TRBJ2-4	.	CSVEMGRENIQYF	TGCAGCGTTGAAATGGGAAGGGAAAACATTCAGTACTTC
TRBV20-1	.	TRBJ2-1	.	CSARDLDSLNEQFF	TGCAGTGCTAGAGATCTGGACAGTCTGAATGAGCAGTTCTTC
TRBV20-1	.	TRBJ1-6	.	CSAETQANSPLHF	TGCAGTGCGGAGACGCAGGCTAATTCACCCCTCCACTTT
TRBV20-1	TRBD1	TRBJ2-7	.	CSAKPDRGAYYEQYF	TGCAGTGCTAAACCAGACAGGGGGGCCTACTACGAGCAGTACTTC
TRBV2	TRBD2	TRBJ2-1	few	CASKLLAVEQFF	TGTGCCAGCAAACTTCTAGCGGTTGAGCAGTTCTTC
TRBV6-2/TRBV6-3	TRBD2	TRBJ2-1	.	CASSDTTGGRSSYNEQFF	TGTGCCAGCAGTGATACAACAGGCGGGAGGAGCTCCTACAATGAGCAGTTCTTC
TRBV20-1	.	TRBJ2-7	few	CSATLGGGFSEQYF	TGCAGTGCAACATTGGGTGGGGGATTCTCCGAGCAGTACTTC
TRBV12-3/TRBV12-4	TRBD1	TRBJ2-3	few	CASSSDREADTQYF	TGTGCCAGCAGTAGCGACAGGGAAGCAGATACGCAGTATTTT
TRBV6-4	TRBD2	TRBJ2-1	.	CASSDSGRGGRDEQFF	TGTGCCAGCAGTGACTCGGGGCGGGGGGGCCGAGATGAGCAGTTCTTC
TRBV6-1	.	TRBJ1-4	.	CASSEPPTAGEKLFF	TGTGCCAGCAGTGAGCCCCCGACGGCCGGGGAAAAACTGTTTTTT
TRBV5-1	TRBD1	TRBJ2-3	few	CASSLRGQGTDTQYF	TGCGCCAGCAGCTTGCGGGGACAGGGGACAGATACGCAGTATTTT
TRBV20-1	.	TRBJ2-1	once	CSARGGASWNEQFF	TGCAGTGCTAGAGGGGGGGCTAGTTGGAATGAGCAGTTCTTC
TRBV15	.	TRBJ1-4	.	CATSRGPGQGEKLFF	TGTGCCACCAGCAGAGGCCCAGGGCAAGGTGAAAAACTGTTTTTT
TRBV10-3	TRBD2	TRBJ2-3	.	CAIHPGLAGGTDTQYF	TGTGCCATCCACCCGGGACTAGCGGGGGGGACAGATACGCAGTATTTT
TRBV7-6	TRBD2	TRBJ2-7	.	CASSLSGTRSSYEQYF	TGTGCCAGCAGCTTAAGTGGGACTAGGAGCTCCTACGAGCAGTACTTC
TRBV7-9	TRBD1	TRBJ1-2	.	CARQGQVYNYGYTF	TGTGCCAGGCAAGGACAGGTATATAACTATGGCTACACCTTC
TRBV14	.	TRBJ1-4	few	CASSQGFREKLFF	TGTGCCAGCAGCCAGGGTTTTAGGGAAAAACTGTTTTTT
TRBV12-3/TRBV12-4	TRBD1	TRBJ2-3	.	CASSLGDRGPDTQYF	TGTGCCAGCAGTTTAGGGGACAGGGGCCCAGATACGCAGTATTTT
TRBV7-2	.	TRBJ1-1	few	CASSLDEGEAFF	TGTGCCAGCAGCTTAGATGAGGGGGAAGCTTTCTTT
TRBV10-3	TRBD2	TRBJ2-7	.	CAIRPGLAGVHEQYF	TGTGCCATCAGGCCGGGACTAGCGGGAGTCCACGAGCAGTACTTC
TRBV30	.	TRBJ1-6	.	CAWGPSPLHF	TGTGCCTGGGGTCCTTCACCCCTCCACTTT
TRBV20-1	.	TRBJ1-4	.	CSARTATSNEKLFF	TGCAGTGCTCGGACAGCCACCTCTAATGAAAAACTGTTTTTT
TRBV2	.	TRBJ2-7	few	CASSASYYEQYF	TGTGCCAGCAGTGCCAGCTACTACGAGCAGTACTTC
TRBV30	TRBD2	TRBJ2-3	many	CAWRPGRAGTDTQYF	TGTGCCTGGAGGCCAGGAAGAGCGGGAACAGATACGCAGTATTTT
TRBV10-3	.	TRBJ2-7	few	CAISESSDEQYF	TGTGCCATCAGTGAGTCGTCTGACGAGCAGTACTTC
TRBV5-1	TRBD1	TRBJ2-3	many	CASSLGTGVDTQYF	TGCGCCAGCAGCTTAGGGACAGGGGTGGATACGCAGTATTTT
TRBV20-1	TRBD1	TRBJ1-3	.	CSASSGQGLSGNTIYF	TGCAGTGCTAGCTCCGGACAGGGCCTATCTGGAAACACCATATATTTT
TRBV29-1	TRBD1	TRBJ2-1	many	CSVNRGPNEQFF	TGCAGCGTCAACAGGGGGCCTAATGAGCAGTTCTTC
TRBV30	TRBD2	TRBJ2-2	few	CAWSYGGAGTGELFF	TGTGCCTGGTCATACGGGGGGGCGGGCACCGGGGAGCTGTTTTTT
TRBV4-3	TRBD1	TRBJ1-2	.	CASSQGQGAIGGYGYTF	TGCGCCAGCAGCCAAGGACAGGGGGCAATAGGTGGCTATGGCTACACCTTC
TRBV20-1	TRBD1	TRBJ2-5	.	CSAGHGTGEETQYF	TGCAGTGCTGGACATGGGACAGGGGAAGAGACCCAGTACTTC